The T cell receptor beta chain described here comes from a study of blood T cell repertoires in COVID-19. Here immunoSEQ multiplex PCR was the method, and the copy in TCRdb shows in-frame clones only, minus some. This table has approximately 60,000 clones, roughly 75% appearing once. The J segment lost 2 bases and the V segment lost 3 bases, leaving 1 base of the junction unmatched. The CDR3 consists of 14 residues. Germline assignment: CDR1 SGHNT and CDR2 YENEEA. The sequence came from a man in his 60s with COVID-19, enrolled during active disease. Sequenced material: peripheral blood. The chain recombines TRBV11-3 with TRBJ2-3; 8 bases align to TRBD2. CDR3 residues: CASSFGGDTDTQYF. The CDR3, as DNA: TGTGCCAGCAGCTTCGGGGGGGACACAGATACGCAGTATTTT. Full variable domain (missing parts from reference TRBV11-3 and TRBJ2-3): EAGVVQSPRYKIIEKKQPVAFWCNPISGHNTLYWYLQNLGQGPELLIRYENEEAVDDSQLPKDRFSAERLKGVDSTLKIQPAELGDSAVYLCASSFGGDTDTQYFGPGTRLTVL.